Presented here are 16 T cell receptor beta chains from one specimen sequenced in a study of monozygotic twins with inflammatory bowel disease. TCRdb re-called the 5' RACE reads; every CDR3 protein appears as one record, without DNA. The repertoire table contains around 200,000 distinct CDR3 sequences. The sample consisted of blood. All receptors come from a human donor with ulcerative colitis or Crohn's disease, or a healthy co-twin of an affected twin (not recorded which).

The V and J genes are TRBV12-3 or TRBV12-4 and TRBJ1-5; TCRdb selects TRBD1, and the lack of DNA leaves this call unchecked. This CDR3 has 13 amino acids. The CDR3 protein is CASSFRVGQPQHF.

This chain uses TRBV7-7 with TRBJ2-2. The CDR3 contains 14 residues. Germline CDR1 reads SSHAT; CDR2 reads FNYEAQ (reference sequence). CDR3 amino acids: CASSPDANTGELFF.

CDR3: CSVTPGPGELFF. This chain connects TRBV29-1 to TRBJ2-2; TCRdb designates TRBD1, a call that cannot be tested without DNA. CDR1 SQVTM and CDR2 ANQGSEA come from the germline V gene. The CDR3 sequence is 12 residues long.

The gene calls are TRBV5-1 and TRBJ2-3. CDR1 is SGHRS, CDR2 YFSETQ, per germline. The length of the CDR3 is 16 residues. CDR3 sequence reads: CASSLGRLASTDTQYF. Complete variable domain (other parts from reference TRBV5-1 and TRBJ2-3): KAGVTQTPRYLIKTRGQQVTLSCSPISGHRSVSWYQQTPGQGLQFLFEYFSETQRNKGNFPGRFSGRQFSNSRSEMNVSTLELGDSALYLCASSLGRLASTDTQYFGPGTRLTVL.

J is TRBJ2-7 and V is TRBV20-1; TCRdb selects TRBD1, and the lack of DNA leaves this call unchecked. CDR3 size: 12 residues. Looked up from germline, CDR1 is DFQATT and CDR2 is SNEGSKA (reference sequence). CDR3 loop: CSARVTAYEQYF.

V gene TRBV11-2 combines with J gene TRBJ2-7. CDR1 is SGHAT and CDR2 is FQNNGV in the germline V gene. The CDR3 extends over 14 amino acids. The CDR3 spells CASSLGGASYEQYF.

The V and J genes are TRBV7-2 and TRBJ2-7; TCRdb outputs TRBD1, but without DNA this stays unchecked. In germline, CDR1 is SGHTA, CDR2 FQGNSA. There are 14 residues in the CDR3. CDR3 protein: CASSPGHARYEQYF.

Here the CDR3 reads CASSSFHLTEAFF. This chain connects TRBV12-3 or TRBV12-4 to TRBJ1-1. The CDR3 runs to 13 residues.

The V gene is TRBV18, the J gene TRBJ2-7; TCRdb gives TRBD1 as the D gene, but with no DNA this cannot be confirmed. CDR1 is KGHSH, CDR2 LQKENI, per germline. The CDR3 is 12 residues long. CDR3: CASSTGGYEQYF. Complete variable domain (other parts from reference TRBV18 and TRBJ2-7): NAGVMQNPRHLVRRRGQEARLRCSPMKGHSHVYWYRQLPEEGLKFMVYLQKENIIDESGMPKERFSAEFPKEGPSILRIQQVVRGDSAAYFCASSTGGYEQYFGPGTRLTVT.

V usage is TRBV12-3 or TRBV12-4 and J usage is TRBJ1-6. The CDR3 runs to 14 residues. The CDR3 reads CASMVSNYNSPLHF.

The chain uses TRBV9 and TRBJ1-4. Germline loops: CDR1 SGDLS, CDR2 YYNGEE. The CDR3 is 14 amino acids. Here the CDR3 reads CASSVDGRNEKLFF.

The V and J genes are TRBV7-8 and TRBJ1-5. The CDR3 contains 15 residues. CDR1 is SGHVS, CDR2 FQNEAQ, per germline. CDR3 in amino acids: CASSLDGENRKPQHF.

V is TRBV29-1 and J is TRBJ1-1; there is no DNA to check the TCRdb D call of TRBD1. CDR1 SQVTM and CDR2 ANQGSEA come from the germline V gene. The CDR3 runs to 14 residues. The CDR3 sequence: CSAAMTEGNTEAFF.

The V gene is TRBV3-1, the J gene TRBJ1-1; TCRdb names TRBD1, which stays unverified in the absence of DNA. Germline loops: CDR1 LGHDT, CDR2 YNNKEL (reference sequence). The CDR3 totals 14 residues. CDR3 in amino acids: CASSHRTGVTEAFF.

This chain uses TRBV5-1 with TRBJ1-2. The CDR3 runs to 15 residues. Germline CDR1 is SGHRS and CDR2 is YFSETQ. This chain's CDR3 is CASSLARGSNYGYTF.

The chain uses TRBV20-1 and TRBJ2-1. Germline lookup yields CDR1 DFQATT and CDR2 SNEGSKA (reference sequence). The CDR3 runs 14 residues. The CDR3 sequence: CSAYSGAPYNEQFF.